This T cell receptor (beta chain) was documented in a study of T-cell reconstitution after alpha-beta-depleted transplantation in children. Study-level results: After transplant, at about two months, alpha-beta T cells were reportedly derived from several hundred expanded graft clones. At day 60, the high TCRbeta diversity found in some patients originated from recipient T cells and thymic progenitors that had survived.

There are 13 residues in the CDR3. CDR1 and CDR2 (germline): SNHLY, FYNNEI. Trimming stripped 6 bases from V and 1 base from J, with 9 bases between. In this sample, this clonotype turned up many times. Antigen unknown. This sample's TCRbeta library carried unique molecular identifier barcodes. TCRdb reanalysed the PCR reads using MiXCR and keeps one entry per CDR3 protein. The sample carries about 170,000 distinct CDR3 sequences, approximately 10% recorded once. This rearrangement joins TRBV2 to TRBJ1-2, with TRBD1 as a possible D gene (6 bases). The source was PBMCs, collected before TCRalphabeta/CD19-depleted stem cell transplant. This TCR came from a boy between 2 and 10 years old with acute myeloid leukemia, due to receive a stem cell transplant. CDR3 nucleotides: TGTGCCAGCAGAGGGACAAGTAACTATGGCTACACCTTC. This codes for CASRGTSNYGYTF.